Following are 31 T cell receptor beta chains from one sample sequenced in a study of blood T cell repertoires in COVID-19. Data came from immunoSEQ multiplex PCR; TCRdb stores just in-frame clones and leaves some out. The sample lists some 230,000 clones, just under 85% seen once, with about 1.3% in the top ten. The sample comprised PBMCs or T cells enriched from blood (not recorded which). The receptors come from a woman between 40 and 50 years old with acute COVID-19.

The gene calls are TRBV11-2 and TRBJ2-7; D gene unclear. The CDR3 consists of 14 residues. Trimming pared 10 bases from V and 0 bases from J, leaving 16 bases between. Germline V gives CDR1 SGHAT, CDR2 FQNNGV. The CDR3, as DNA: TGTGCCACCAGGCTGATGCTGAGCTCCTACGAGCAGTACTTC. Amino acids: CATRLMLSSYEQYF.

The V and J genes are TRBV27 and TRBJ2-5; D might be TRBD2 (6 bases). The ends were cut back, 4 bases at V and 2 bases at J, with 11 bases in the middle. Per germline, CDR1 MNHEY and CDR2 SMNVEV (reference sequence). CDR3 length: 14 residues. CDR3 DNA: TGTGCCAGCAGTTCCCTAGCGAAACAAGAGACCCAGTACTTC. This sequence encodes CASSSLAKQETQYF.

This clone has a single count. The chain links TRBV24-1 to TRBJ2-3; 8 bases align to TRBD2. Germline lookup yields CDR1 KGHDR and CDR2 SFDVKD. The CDR3 extends over 16 amino acids. Trimming at V came to 3 bases and at J to 2 bases, leaving 6 bases not matched to a gene. CDR3 DNA: TGTGCCACCAGTGATCCCACTAGCGGATACACAGATACGCAGTATTTT. The encoded protein is CATSDPTSGYTDTQYF.

This rearrangement joins TRBV28 to TRBJ1-4; TRBD1 matches at 12 bases. From germline, CDR1 is MDHEN and CDR2 SYDVKM. The length of the CDR3 is 16 residues. Losses at the gene ends were 5 bases for V and 8 bases for J; bases not matched to a gene: 9. In DNA, the CDR3 is TGTGCCAGCAGTGTATCCGGGACAGGGGGCTCGGAAAAACTGTTTTTT. Translated: CASSVSGTGGSEKLFF.

The chain has TRBV19 and TRBJ1-2; no definite D call. The V and J ends lost 9 bases and 4 bases respectively, with 21 bases between them. The CDR3 length is 15 residues. Germline V gene data show CDR1 as LNHDA and CDR2 as SQIVND (reference sequence). Here the CDR3 reads CARGPNEGVGYGYTF. The CDR3 nucleotides read TGTGCCAGAGGCCCCAATGAGGGCGTTGGCTATGGCTACACCTTC.

The table lists this clone with a count of one. V usage is TRBV7-3 and J usage is TRBJ2-6, with D possibly TRBD2 on 6 matching bases. V lost 6 bases and J 2 bases, leaving 17 bases between the germline ends. Germline CDR1 is SGHTA and CDR2 is FQGTGA. The CDR3 runs to 17 residues. Here the CDR3 reads CASREGPGGPGANVLTF. CDR3 DNA sequence: TGTGCCAGCAGGGAGGGACCCGGGGGTCCTGGGGCCAACGTCCTGACTTTC.

V and J are TRBV18 and TRBJ1-5; D gene uncertain. Deletions cut 3 bases from V and 1 base from J, with 13 bases between. The CDR3 is made up of 16 amino acids. Germline loops: CDR1 KGHSH, CDR2 LQKENI. CDR3 sequence: CASSPAFSGSNQPQHF. The CDR3 bases are TGTGCCAGCTCACCTGCCTTTTCAGGAAGCAATCAGCCCCAGCATTTT.

The CDR3 sequence is CASSLNRDITTRDYGYTF. The DNA of the CDR3 is TGCGCCAGCAGCCTCAACCGGGACATAACAACAAGGGACTATGGCTACACCTTC. This chain connects TRBV5-1 to TRBJ1-2, with a weak D call TRBD1 (6 bases). The CDR3 spans 18 residues. With 4 bases removed from V and 3 bases from J, the gap between germline ends came to 25 bases. Germline V gene lookup returns CDR1 SGHRS and CDR2 YFSETQ.

V usage is TRBV5-1 and J usage is TRBJ2-3, with 8 positions matching TRBD1. The CDR3 spans 15 residues. With 2 bases clipped from V and 2 bases from J, the junction kept 4 bases outside the gene matches. Germline V CDR1 and CDR2: SGHRS, YFSETQ. The CDR3 here is CASSFGTGATDTQYF. CDR3 nucleotide sequence: TGCGCCAGCAGCTTTGGGACAGGAGCCACAGATACGCAGTATTTT. Variable domain in full (rest from reference TRBV5-1 and TRBJ2-3): KAGVTQTPRYLIKTRGQQVTLSCSPISGHRSVSWYQQTPGQGLQFLFEYFSETQRNKGNFPGRFSGRQFSNSRSEMNVSTLELGDSALYLCASSFGTGATDTQYFGPGTRLTVL.

The gene calls are TRBV6-5 and TRBJ1-4; the D gene is possibly TRBD1 (6 bases). This CDR3 is 13 amino acids long. The V end lost 6 bases, the J end lost 8 bases, and 13 bases lay between the germline ends. The germline V gene encodes CDR1 MNHEY and CDR2 SVGAGI. The CDR3 region has the DNA TGTGCCAGCAGCTTAGGGGGTATGGAAAAACTGTTTTTT. As protein: CASSLGGMEKLFF.

The chain recombines TRBV5-1 with TRBJ2-5; a possible D gene is TRBD2 (6 bases). The CDR3 is made up of 13 amino acids. V lost 6 bases and J lost 5, with 14 bases in between. Germline CDR1 is SGHRS and CDR2 is YFSETQ. Here the CDR3 DNA reads TGCGCCAGCACCCTAGGGCGGGATGAGACCCAGTACTTC. Residues: CASTLGRDETQYF.

This CDR3 reads CATSDPQKTGMRYNTEAFF. In DNA, the CDR3 is TGTGCCACCAGTGATCCTCAAAAAACAGGGATGAGATATAACACTGAAGCTTTCTTT. This chain links TRBV24-1 with TRBJ1-1; D may be TRBD1 (6 bases). This CDR3 has 19 amino acids. CDR1 and CDR2 from the germline V gene are KGHDR and SFDVKD. V was cut by 3 bases and J by 2 bases, with 24 bases left in between.

The rearrangement links TRBV7-2 to TRBJ2-3; TRBD2 matches at 10 bases. Trimming removed 0 bases from V and 6 bases from J; junction bases left unmatched: 9. CDR3 length: 17 amino acids. Germline V lookup: CDR1 SGHTA, CDR2 FQGNSA. The CDR3 sequence: CASSLATSGIKWDTQYF. The DNA for the CDR3 is TGTGCCAGCAGCTTAGCTACTAGCGGGATCAAGTGGGATACGCAGTATTTT.

The rearrangement links TRBV3-1 (or the pseudogene TRBV3-2) to TRBJ1-2; possible D gene TRBD1, 6 bases. The CDR3 is 14 residues long. Per the germline V gene, CDR1 is LGHDT and CDR2 is YNNKEL (reference sequence). V lost 2 bases and J lost 4, with 11 bases in between. The CDR3 spells CASSQLGQLYGYTF. In nucleotides, the CDR3 is TGTGCCAGCAGCCAACTCGGACAGCTCTATGGCTACACCTTC.

The chain employs TRBV25-1 and TRBJ1-4; TRBD1 is a possible D gene (5 bases). With 1 base removed from V and 10 bases from J, the gap between germline ends came to 7 bases. Germline V gene sequence: CDR1 MGHDK, CDR2 SYGVNS. The CDR3 spans 12 residues. The CDR3, as DNA: TGTGCCAGCAGTGAATGGGGGGGAAAACTGTTTTTT. Translating it yields CASSEWGGKLFF.

This chain connects TRBV10-3 to TRBJ2-5; D possibly corresponds to TRBD1 (6 bases). The CDR3 runs to 13 residues. Germline CDR1 reads ENHRY; CDR2 reads SYGVKD. Trimming took off 4 bases at V and 4 bases at J, with 10 bases between the two ends. This CDR3 reads CAISVGQRETQYF. CDR3 bases: TGTGCCATCAGTGTTGGACAGCGAGAGACCCAGTACTTC.

Here the CDR3 reads CAWKKGTSVNEQFF. CDR3 bases: TGTGCCTGGAAGAAGGGGACTAGCGTCAATGAGCAGTTCTTC. This chain connects TRBV30 to TRBJ2-1, with TRBD2 matching over 10 bases. Germline CDR1 GTSNPN, CDR2 SVGIG (reference sequence). This CDR3 is built from 14 residues. After removal of 4 bases from V and 6 bases from J, the junction contained 6 bases not matched to a gene. The variable domain in full, completed from reference TRBV30 and TRBJ2-1, reads SQTIHQWPATLVQPVGSPLSLECTVEGTSNPNLYWYRQAAGRGLQLLFYSVGIGQISSEVPQNLSASRPQDRQFILSSKKLLLSDSGFYLCAWKKGTSVNEQFFGPGTRLTVL.

The chain uses TRBV19 and TRBJ1-1; a possible D gene is TRBD1 (6 bases). The V gene lost 6 bases and the J gene lost 0 bases, with 14 bases spanning the gap. This CDR3 spans 15 amino acids. Germline assignment: CDR1 LNHDA and CDR2 SQIVND (reference sequence). The CDR3 nucleotides read TGTGCCAGTAGGCCGGCGGACAGTTTGAACACTGAAGCTTTCTTT. This gives the protein CASRPADSLNTEAFF.

The V call is TRBV15, the J call TRBJ2-5, with 10 bases aligning to TRBD2. There are 16 residues in the CDR3. V gave up 4 bases and J gave up 1 base; unmatched junction bases: 6. The germline V gene encodes CDR1 LNHNV and CDR2 YYDKDF (reference sequence). Here the CDR3 DNA reads TGTGCCACCAGCAACCGATGGACTAGCGGCCAAGAGACCCAGTACTTC. Translating gives CATSNRWTSGQETQYF.

This clone came up once. The chain joins TRBV5-1 to TRBJ1-3; 7 bases align to TRBD1. The CDR3 has 14 amino acids. Germline values: CDR1 SGHRS, CDR2 YFSETQ. V shed 4 bases and J 4 bases; nucleotides not matched to a gene: 5. CDR3 DNA sequence: TGCGCCAGCAGCACGGGACAGCCAGGAAACACCATATATTTT. It codes for CASSTGQPGNTIYF.

The rearrangement joins TRBV9 to TRBJ1-2, with D uncertain. V was pared by 0 bases and J by 0 bases, with 9 bases between. Germline assignment: CDR1 SGDLS and CDR2 YYNGEE. This CDR3 comprises 15 residues. CDR3 nucleotides: TGTGCCAGCAGCGTAGATCGGGTATCTAACTATGGCTACACCTTC. As protein: CASSVDRVSNYGYTF.

This clone has a single count. This sample includes further DNA sequences coding for the same CDR3. The chain links TRBV18 to TRBJ1-1, with 10 nucleotides matching TRBD1. With V trimmed by 6 bases and J by 4 bases, 5 bases remained unmatched. CDR1 and CDR2 from the germline V gene are KGHSH and LQKENI. The CDR3 consists of 14 residues. CDR3 nucleotide sequence: TGTGCCAGCTCCCCGGACAGGGGGTCCACTGAAGCTTTCTTT. This translates into CASSPDRGSTEAFF.

The rearrangement links TRBV9 to TRBJ1-2; 7 bases map to TRBD1. The CDR3 covers 15 residues. V trimming: 4 bases; J trimming: 1 base; junction bases outside the gene matches: 7. The V gene's germline CDR1 is SGDLS and CDR2 YYNGEE. The CDR3 region is CASSFGQANNYGYTF. CDR3 in DNA: TGTGCCAGCAGCTTTGGACAGGCGAATAACTATGGCTACACCTTC.

The V call is TRBV7-3, the J call TRBJ2-2; D perhaps matches TRBD2 (6 bases). Germline-derived CDR1 and CDR2 are SGHTA and FQGTGA. The V gene lost 4 bases and the J gene lost 8 bases, with 14 bases spanning the gap. CDR3 length: 14 residues. CDR3 sequence reads: CASSSGTRGGELFF. CDR3 sequence (DNA): TGTGCCAGCAGCTCCGGGACTCGGGGAGGGGAGCTGTTTTTT.

V gene TRBV5-6 combines with J gene TRBJ2-2; a possible D gene is TRBD1 (6 bases). CDR1 and CDR2 from the germline V gene are SGHDT and YYEEEE. Deletions cut 3 bases from V and 2 bases from J, with 11 bases between. This CDR3 has 15 residues. In nucleotides, the CDR3 is TGTGCCAGCAGCTCGCCGGGACACAACACCGGGGAGCTGTTTTTT. Its protein is CASSSPGHNTGELFF.

This chain joins TRBV27 and TRBJ1-6; tentatively, D is TRBD1 (6 bases). The germline gives CDR1 MNHEY, CDR2 SMNVEV (reference sequence). The CDR3 is made up of 14 amino acids. Trimming took 3 bases from V and 8 from J, leaving 11 bases between them. The CDR3 region is CASSFTGRDSPLHF. CDR3 bases: TGTGCCAGCAGTTTCACAGGGAGGGATTCACCCCTCCACTTT.

The rearrangement links TRBV9 to TRBJ2-7; 13 nucleotides match TRBD2. J was trimmed by 4 bases and V by 4 bases; bases with no gene match: 5. CDR1 SGDLS and CDR2 YYNGEE come from the germline V gene. The CDR3 consists of 15 residues. The CDR3 nucleotides are TGTGCCAGCAGCAAACTAGCGGGAGGGCCTTACGAGCAGTACTTC. This sequence encodes CASSKLAGGPYEQYF.

The chain couples TRBV19 to TRBJ1-2, with TRBD1 identical over 8 bases. The V gene end was trimmed by 4 bases and the J gene end by 7 bases; junction bases not matched to a gene: 11. This CDR3 contains 15 residues. CDR1 and CDR2 (germline): LNHDA, SQIVND (reference sequence). The CDR3 DNA reads as TGTGCCAGTAGTACCCTAGGACAGGGAGTCCCTGGCTACACCTTC. Protein product: CASSTLGQGVPGYTF.

The chain carries TRBV9 and TRBJ2-3, with D possibly matching TRBD1 (6 bases). Germline CDR1 reads SGDLS; CDR2 reads YYNGEE. The CDR3 length is 14 residues. The germline V and J ends were trimmed by 4 bases and 1 base, with 10 bases remaining between them. CDR3 residues: CASSQGRRTDTQYF. CDR3 bases: TGTGCCAGCAGCCAGGGGCGTCGCACAGATACGCAGTATTTT. The variable domain in full, completed from reference TRBV9 and TRBJ2-3, reads DSGVTQTPKHLITATGQRVTLRCSPRSGDLSVYWYQQSLDQGLQFLIQYYNGEERAKGNILERFSAQQFPDLHSELNLSSLELGDSALYFCASSQGRRTDTQYFGPGTRLTVL.

The gene calls are TRBV28 and TRBJ1-4; tentatively, D is TRBD1 (5 bases). Germline values: CDR1 MDHEN, CDR2 SYDVKM. The CDR3 spans 17 residues. V lost 5 bases, J lost 8 bases, and 24 bases lay in between. The CDR3 bases are TGTGCCAGCAGTATGCTTGGCGGGAGGGGCCTAGGAGAAAAACTGTTTTTT. Its protein product is CASSMLGGRGLGEKLFF.

CDR3 in amino acids: CASSLWTAPNQPQHF. CDR3 nucleotide sequence: TGTGCCAGCAGCTTATGGACAGCCCCTAATCAGCCCCAGCATTTT. The chain joins TRBV7-8 to TRBJ1-5; possibly TRBD1 for D (6 bases). The CDR3 runs to 15 residues. The germline gives CDR1 SGHVS, CDR2 FQNEAQ. V was shortened by 2 bases and J by 4 bases, with 12 bases between the two germline ends. Using reference TRBV7-8 and TRBJ1-5 for the parts outside the CDR3, the full variable domain is GAGVSQSPRYKVAKRGQDVALRCDPISGHVSLFWYQQALGQGPEFLTYFQNEAQLDKSGLPSDRFFAERPEGSVSTLKIQRTQQEDSAVYLCASSLWTAPNQPQHFGDGTRLSIL.